The next 27 T cell receptor beta chains were all read from a single sample in a study of shared clonotypes between healthy human individuals. Libraries were prepared by immunoSEQ multiplex PCR; TCRdb keeps only in-frame clonotypes and omits some of them. The data contain over a million clones, around three quarters of them singletons. The sample was memory CD4+ T cells from PBMCs. Subset in this sample: CD45RA-negative fraction. The source is a man between 18 and 29 years old in good health. Some clones in this sample may be carry-over from other donors' samples.

The chain uses TRBV11-2 and TRBJ1-4; D is possibly TRBD1 (5 bases). Germline CDR1 SGHAT, CDR2 FQNNGV. The CDR3 is 15 residues long. Trimming removed 3 bases at V and 4 bases at J, with 12 bases between. This chain's CDR3 is CASSLGRKLNEKLFF. DNA for the CDR3: TGTGCCAGCAGCTTGGGACGTAAGCTTAATGAAAAACTGTTTTTT.

This rearrangement joins TRBV11-2 to TRBJ2-3; tentative D call: TRBD2 (6 bases). The CDR3 has 15 residues. V was trimmed by 2 bases and J by 2 bases, leaving 11 bases between them. Per the germline V gene, CDR1 is SGHAT and CDR2 is FQNNGV. CDR3 sequence reads: CASSLREDFTDTQYF. DNA of the CDR3: TGTGCCAGCAGCTTAAGGGAGGACTTCACAGATACGCAGTATTTT. The whole variable domain, filled in from reference TRBV11-2 and TRBJ2-3, reads EAGVAQSPRYKIIEKRQSVAFWCNPISGHATLYWYQQILGQGPKLLIQFQNNGVVDDSQLPKDRFSAERLKGVDSTLKIQPAKLEDSAVYLCASSLREDFTDTQYFGPGTRLTVL.

V is TRBV2 and J is TRBJ1-5; D is unclear. The CDR3 consists of 15 residues. Germline loops: CDR1 SNHLY, CDR2 FYNNEI. The germline V and J ends were trimmed by 6 bases and 5 bases, with 17 bases remaining between them. For the CDR3, the DNA is TGTGCCAGCAGCGCAGCTAGGGAGCGGTATCAGCCCCAGCATTTT. The encoded protein is CASSAARERYQPQHF.

Notes on this clone: With only one base between it and a far larger clone, this is likely a read error. This same CDR3 is encoded by further DNA sequences in the sample. This chain uses TRBV5-4 with TRBJ2-7, with 12 bases aligning to TRBD1. Germline trimming cut 3 bases from V and 2 bases from J; bases unmatched to any gene: 0. The CDR3 totals 14 residues. CDR1 SGHNT and CDR2 YYREEE come from the germline V gene (reference sequence). This CDR3 reads CASSWDRGPYEQYF. As DNA, the CDR3 is TGTGCCAGCAGCTGGGACAGGGGGCCCTACGAGCAGTACTTC.

The V call is TRBV5-1, the J call TRBJ2-1, with 7 bases identical to TRBD1. V lost 0 bases to trimming and J lost 2 bases; unmatched junction nucleotides: 5. Germline V gene lookup returns CDR1 SGHRS and CDR2 YFSETQ. The CDR3 totals 16 residues. The CDR3 loop is CASSLAPQGAYNEQFF. Written as DNA, the CDR3 is TGCGCCAGCAGCTTGGCCCCGCAGGGGGCCTACAATGAGCAGTTCTTC.

J is TRBJ1-5 and V is TRBV18, with 9 bases matching TRBD1. Germline assignment: CDR1 KGHSH and CDR2 LQKENI. CDR3 length: 14 residues. After removal of 3 bases from V and 7 bases from J, the junction contained 4 bases not matched to a gene. The CDR3 spells CASSPGQGMQPQHF. The CDR3 DNA reads as TGTGCCAGCTCACCGGGACAGGGAATGCAGCCCCAGCATTTT.

As for this clone: This sample also contains other DNA sequences that code for the same CDR3. The chain couples TRBV15 to TRBJ2-5; D not resolved. The CDR3 has 12 amino acids. Trimming cost V 1 base and J 4 bases, with 4 bases left between them. Germline V lookup: CDR1 LNHNV, CDR2 YYDKDF (reference sequence). The CDR3 DNA reads TGTGCCACCAGCAGAGTCGGAGAGACCCAGTACTTC. Translation: CATSRVGETQYF.

This clone was picked up one time. The chain uses TRBV11-2 and TRBJ2-3, with 9 positions matching TRBD2. Germline CDR1 and CDR2: SGHAT and FQNNGV. CDR3 length equals 16 residues. V dropped 3 bases and J dropped 0; count of bases not matched to a gene: 4. The CDR3 bases are TGTGCCAGCAGCTTCGGGACTAGCAGGAGCACAGATACGCAGTATTTT. Protein product: CASSFGTSRSTDTQYF.

This chain uses TRBV19 with TRBJ2-1; D is unclear. CDR3 length equals 11 residues. Germline V gene lookup returns CDR1 LNHDA and CDR2 SQIVND (reference sequence). Between the trimmed V and J ends, which lost 5 bases and 8 bases, there was a span of 7 bases. The CDR3, as DNA: TGTGCCAGTAGTGGGTACGATGAGCAGTTCTTC. Translated, it gives CASSGYDEQFF.

V and J are TRBV6-1 and TRBJ1-2, with 7 bases identical to TRBD1. V was clipped by 3 bases and J by 6 bases; unmatched bases: 4. Germline CDR1 reads MNHNS; CDR2 reads SASEGT. This CDR3 has 13 amino acids. CDR3 in amino acids: CASSDDRVHGYTF. CDR3 DNA sequence: TGTGCCAGCAGTGACGACAGGGTCCATGGCTACACCTTC.

This chain connects TRBV5-1 to TRBJ2-1; D perhaps matches TRBD2 (5 bases). This CDR3 has 13 amino acids. V lost 3 bases and J 15 bases, leaving 19 bases between the germline ends. CDR1 and CDR2 (germline): SGHRS, YFSETQ. The CDR3 sequence is CASSSLDYPGRFF. The CDR3 coding sequence is TGCGCCAGCAGCTCTCTGGATTACCCGGGGAGGTTCTTC.

This clone was detected a few times. This chain joins TRBV6-1 and TRBJ2-2; the D call may be TRBD1 or TRBD2 (5 bases each). Germline CDR1 MNHNS, CDR2 SASEGT. The germline V and J ends were trimmed by 3 bases and 4 bases, with 15 bases remaining between them. This CDR3 has 16 amino acids. The CDR3 DNA follows: TGTGCCAGCAGTGATACGGGGCTAAGTGGCACCGGGGAGCTGTTTTTT. Translating gives CASSDTGLSGTGELFF.

The V gene is TRBV7-3, the J gene TRBJ1-1, with D perhaps matching TRBD1 (5 bases). V dropped 7 bases and J dropped 5 bases, with 17 bases sitting between them. CDR3 length equals 14 residues. The V gene's germline CDR1 is SGHTA and CDR2 FQGTGA. CDR3 DNA: TGTGCCAGCACCTCGGGACCGCTGGGGACTGAAGCTTTCTTT. Translated, it gives CASTSGPLGTEAFF. Complete variable domain (other parts from reference TRBV7-3 and TRBJ1-1): GAGVSQTPSNKVTEKGKYVELRCDPISGHTALYWYRQSLGQGPEFLIYFQGTGAADDSGLPNDRFFAVRPEGSVSTLKIQRTERGDSAVYLCASTSGPLGTEAFFGQGTRLTVV.

A single count supports this clone. The V gene is TRBV4-3, the J gene TRBJ2-3; unclear D gene. Trimming shortened V by 1 base and J by 4 bases, and 9 bases separated the two germline ends. The CDR3 length is 14 residues. Looked up from germline, CDR1 is LGHNA and CDR2 is YSLEER. The CDR3 DNA sequence: TGCGCCAGCAGCCAAGTGAATCGGCCAGATACGCAGTATTTT. The encoded protein is CASSQVNRPDTQYF.

The rearrangement joins TRBV5-1 to TRBJ2-3, with 8 bases identical to TRBD1. The CDR3 covers 16 residues. Looked up from germline, CDR1 is SGHRS and CDR2 is YFSETQ. With V trimmed by 0 bases and J by 6 bases, 9 bases remained unmatched. The CDR3 here is CASSLGGQGAGDTQYF. The CDR3 coding sequence is TGCGCCAGCAGCTTGGGAGGCCAGGGGGCTGGGGATACGCAGTATTTT.

The V gene is TRBV7-9, the J gene TRBJ2-1; the match to TRBD2 covers 11 bases. This CDR3 contains 15 residues. V shed 1 base and J 12 bases; nucleotides not matched to a gene: 8. Germline V gives CDR1 SEHNR, CDR2 FQNEAQ (reference sequence). As DNA, the CDR3 is TGTGCCAGCAGCTTAGTAGCGGGAGGGCCATTAGGGCAGTTCTTC. It yields the protein CASSLVAGGPLGQFF. Full variable domain (rest looked up from reference TRBV7-9 and TRBJ2-1): DTGVSQNPRHKITKRGQNVTFRCDPISEHNRLYWYRQTLGQGPEFLTYFQNEAQLEKSRLLSDRFSAERPKGSFSTLEIQRTEQGDSAMYLCASSLVAGGPLGQFFGPGTRLTVL.

This chain joins TRBV5-4 and TRBJ2-5, with D maybe TRBD1 (5 bases). Germline CDR1 reads SGHNT; CDR2 reads YYREEE (reference sequence). This CDR3 contains 15 residues. V was trimmed by 4 bases and J by 4 bases, leaving 17 bases between them. CDR3 in DNA: TGTGCCAGCAGCCCTGGGGCGGCCCCAGGAGAGACCCAGTACTTC. Protein sequence: CASSPGAAPGETQYF. The whole variable domain, filled in from reference TRBV5-4 and TRBJ2-5, reads ETGVTQSPTHLIKTRGQQVTLRCSSQSGHNTVSWYQQALGQGPQFIFQYYREEENGRGNFPPRFSGLQFPNYSSELNVNALELDDSALYLCASSPGAAPGETQYFGPGTRLLVL.

The CDR3: CASKPWGDHQPQHF. Here the CDR3 DNA reads TGTGCCAGCAAGCCCTGGGGCGACCATCAGCCCCAGCATTTT. The chain employs TRBV28 and TRBJ1-5, with TRBD1 as a possible D gene (5 bases). The CDR3 totals 14 residues. CDR1 MDHEN and CDR2 SYDVKM come from the germline V gene. The germline V and J ends were trimmed by 7 bases and 5 bases, with 15 bases remaining between them.

This clone was recorded only once. The chain has TRBV19 and TRBJ2-1; D is perhaps TRBD2 (5 bases). Germline V lookup: CDR1 LNHDA, CDR2 SQIVND (reference sequence). V was trimmed by 1 base and J by 7 bases, leaving 14 bases between them. This CDR3 is 15 amino acids long. CDR3 amino acids: CASSIGLLGSNEQFF. DNA for the CDR3: TGTGCCAGTAGTATAGGTTTACTAGGATCGAATGAGCAGTTCTTC.

The rearrangement joins TRBV15 to TRBJ2-6; D is ambiguous. This CDR3 has 17 residues. The V gene's germline CDR1 is LNHNV and CDR2 YYDKDF (reference sequence). V lost 2 bases and J 1 base, leaving 12 bases between the germline ends. In DNA, the CDR3 is TGTGCCACCAGCAGACCCACCAGCGTATCTGGGGCCAACGTCCTGACTTTC. It is translated as CATSRPTSVSGANVLTF.

The CDR3 loop is CASSSGSGGPGGYTF. CDR3 coding DNA: TGTGCCAGCAGTTCGGGATCAGGGGGCCCCGGTGGCTACACCTTC. The genes are TRBV28 and TRBJ1-2; 8 positions match TRBD1. Unmatched junction bases numbered 11, after V lost 4 bases and J lost 7 bases. The germline V gene encodes CDR1 MDHEN and CDR2 SYDVKM. CDR3 length: 15 residues.

This chain connects TRBV2 to TRBJ1-5, with D maybe TRBD1 (5 bases). Trimming took off 5 bases at V and 6 bases at J, with 14 bases between the two ends. The CDR3 runs 14 residues. Germline loops: CDR1 SNHLY, CDR2 FYNNEI. The chain's CDR3 is CASSFMGRGQPQHF. CDR3 in DNA: TGTGCCAGCAGTTTCATGGGGCGAGGTCAGCCCCAGCATTTT.

This sequence joins TRBV7-2 and TRBJ2-5; TRBD1 matches 10 bases. V gave up 7 bases and J gave up 4 bases; unmatched junction bases: 3. Germline assignment: CDR1 SGHTA and CDR2 FQGNSA. The CDR3 sequence is 13 residues long. The CDR3 coding sequence is TGTGCCAGCACCCGGACAGGGGGAGAGACCCAGTACTTC. This sequence encodes CASTRTGGETQYF.

The chain has TRBV30 and TRBJ1-2, with D possibly TRBD1 on 6 matching bases. The CDR3 contains 14 residues. Trimming stripped 2 bases from V and 8 bases from J, with 18 bases between. Germline CDR1 reads GTSNPN; CDR2 reads SVGIG (reference sequence). The chain's CDR3 is CAWSLTGQWLGYTF. The CDR3 region has the DNA TGTGCCTGGAGTCTTACCGGACAGTGGCTCGGCTACACCTTC.

This sequence joins TRBV7-3 and TRBJ2-2; 10 bases line up with TRBD2. Germline CDR1 and CDR2: SGHTA and FQGTGA. This CDR3 is built from 15 residues. V lost 5 bases and J lost 5; bases outside the gene matches: 5. CDR3 region: CASSVAGGATGELFF. CDR3 in DNA: TGTGCCAGCAGCGTAGCGGGGGGCGCGACCGGGGAGCTGTTTTTT.

A word on this clone: This may arise from a read error, as a much more abundant clone is one base away. The J gene is TRBJ1-1, the V gene TRBV12-5; D is perhaps TRBD1 (5 bases). The germline CDR1 and CDR2 sequences are LGHNT and FRNRAP. CDR3 length: 13 residues. The CDR3 coding sequence is TGTGTTAGTGGTTTTGACGGGGGGACTGAAGCTTTCTTT. This translates into CVSGFDGGTEAFF. The full variable domain, its missing parts supplied by reference TRBV12-5 and TRBJ1-1, is DARVTQTPRHKVTEMGQEVTMRCQPILGHNTVFWYRQTMMQGLELLAYFRNRAPLDDSGMPKDRFSAEMPDATLATLKIQPSEPRDSAVYFCVSGFDGGTEAFFGQGTRLTVV.

The chain links TRBV28 to TRBJ1-1; TRBD1 agrees at 7 bases. With 7 bases clipped from V and 0 bases from J, the junction kept 8 bases outside the gene matches. This CDR3 has 15 amino acids. The germline CDR1 and CDR2 sequences are MDHEN and SYDVKM. CDR3 residues: CASTDRDGLNTEAFF. CDR3 nucleotide sequence: TGTGCCAGCACTGACAGGGACGGCTTGAACACTGAAGCTTTCTTT.